These 14 T cell receptor beta chains were all obtained from the same sample, sequenced in a study of blood T cell repertoires in COVID-19. Repertoires were generated with immunoSEQ multiplex PCR, while TCRdb's copy carries only in-frame clones and drops some. Of approximately 210,000 clones listed, around four fifths were seen once; the top ten hold approximately 16%. The sequencing sample was made of PBMCs or T cells enriched from blood (not recorded which). These TCRs come from a man in his forties or fifties who had recovered from COVID-19.

The V gene is TRBV7-9, the J gene TRBJ2-2, with 8 positions matching TRBD2. The V gene end was trimmed by 5 bases and the J gene end by 6 bases; junction bases not matched to a gene: 8. CDR1 is SEHNR, CDR2 FQNEAQ, per germline (reference sequence). The CDR3 extends over 15 amino acids. CDR3: CASSQPGGAAGELFF. The CDR3 DNA reads TGTGCCAGCAGCCAACCCGGGGGGGCGGCCGGGGAGCTGTTTTTT. Based on the CDR3 plus reference TRBV7-9 and TRBJ2-2, the full variable domain is DTGVSQNPRHKITKRGQNVTFRCDPISEHNRLYWYRQTLGQGPEFLTYFQNEAQLEKSRLLSDRFSAERPKGSFSTLEIQRTEQGDSAMYLCASSQPGGAAGELFFGEGSRLTVL.

The chain is built from TRBV9 and TRBJ2-2; D is perhaps TRBD2 (7 bases). Trimming cost V 4 bases and J 4 bases, with 17 bases left between them. This CDR3 spans 16 amino acids. Germline V gene lookup returns CDR1 SGDLS and CDR2 YYNGEE. The CDR3 here is CASSFPGGRTTGELFF. The CDR3 coding sequence is TGTGCCAGCAGCTTTCCCGGGGGGCGCACCACCGGGGAGCTGTTTTTT. Full variable domain (rest looked up from reference TRBV9 and TRBJ2-2): DSGVTQTPKHLITATGQRVTLRCSPRSGDLSVYWYQQSLDQGLQFLIQYYNGEERAKGNILERFSAQQFPDLHSELNLSSLELGDSALYFCASSFPGGRTTGELFFGEGSRLTVL.

The chain carries TRBV5-4 and TRBJ2-7; 13 bases fit TRBD2. V shed 4 bases, J shed 5 bases, and the junction held 12 bases outside the gene matches. From germline, CDR1 is SGHNT and CDR2 YYREEE (reference sequence). This CDR3 contains 17 residues. CDR3: CASSGALAGGTGHEQYF. CDR3 DNA sequence: TGTGCCAGCAGCGGAGCACTAGCGGGGGGGACGGGACACGAGCAGTACTTC.

The gene calls are TRBV3-1 (or the pseudogene TRBV3-2) and TRBJ2-2; TRBD1 aligns across 9 bases. V trimming: 5 bases; J trimming: 6 bases; junction bases outside the gene matches: 7. Germline V CDR1 and CDR2: LGHDT, YNNKEL (reference sequence). The CDR3 is made up of 15 amino acids. CDR3 amino acids: CASSGGQGRAGELFF. In DNA form, the CDR3 reads TGTGCCAGCAGCGGAGGACAGGGGCGAGCCGGGGAGCTGTTTTTT.

This rearrangement joins TRBV5-8 to TRBJ2-5; possibly TRBD2 for D (5 bases). CDR3 length: 14 amino acids. V lost 2 bases and J 7 bases, leaving 15 bases between the germline ends. The germline gives CDR1 SGHTS, CDR2 YDEGEE. As DNA, the CDR3 is TGTGCCAGCAGCTTAGAATATACAGAGGGGACCCAGTACTTC. Protein product: CASSLEYTEGTQYF.

This chain connects TRBV3-1 (or the pseudogene TRBV3-2) to TRBJ1-2, with D perhaps matching TRBD1 (6 bases). The germline V and J ends were trimmed by 1 base and 6 bases, with 18 bases remaining between them. In germline, CDR1 is LGHDT, CDR2 YNNKEL (reference sequence). The CDR3 length is 16 residues. CDR3 loop: CASSQVFRGDPHGYTF. The CDR3 DNA reads TGTGCCAGCAGCCAAGTTTTCAGGGGCGACCCTCATGGCTACACCTTC.

V usage is TRBV5-4 and J usage is TRBJ1-2; possible D gene TRBD1, 6 bases. CDR1 is SGHNT, CDR2 YYREEE, per germline (reference sequence). The V gene lost 0 bases and the J gene lost 8 bases, with 17 bases spanning the gap. This CDR3 has 15 amino acids. The CDR3 bases are TGTGCCAGCAGCTTGGTTCGGGAGGTCAGGGGAGGCTACACCTTC. It specifies CASSLVREVRGGYTF.

This chain uses TRBV5-5 with TRBJ2-2; D unresolved. With 5 bases removed from V and 1 base from J, the gap between germline ends came to 6 bases. Germline V gene sequence: CDR1 SGHKS, CDR2 YYEKEE (reference sequence). CDR3 size: 13 residues. DNA for the CDR3: TGTGCCAGCAGTCAGGAGAACACCGGGGAGCTGTTTTTT. It yields the protein CASSQENTGELFF.

The chain carries TRBV7-6 and TRBJ2-7; D is perhaps TRBD2 (7 bases). Germline V gene lookup returns CDR1 SGHVS and CDR2 FNYEAQ. V lost 5 bases to trimming and J lost 5 bases, with 13 bases between them. CDR3 length equals 13 residues. The CDR3 sequence is CASSEGGADEQYF. The CDR3 DNA follows: TGTGCCAGCAGCGAAGGGGGGGCCGACGAGCAGTACTTC.

The count of this clone is one. The rearrangement links TRBV5-1 to TRBJ1-4, with a weak D call TRBD1 (6 bases). The CDR3 contains 16 residues. Between the trimmed V and J ends, which lost 4 bases and 5 bases, there was a span of 18 bases. Germline CDR1 is SGHRS and CDR2 is YFSETQ. The CDR3 reads CASSLDSLVRNEKLFF. The DNA for the CDR3 is TGCGCCAGCAGCCTGGACAGCCTTGTAAGAAATGAAAAACTGTTTTTT.

J is TRBJ2-1 and V is TRBV9, with a possible D match to TRBD2 (5 bases). There are 15 residues in the CDR3. V shed 0 bases and J shed 7 bases, with 14 bases lying between them. CDR1 and CDR2 (germline): SGDLS, YYNGEE. The CDR3 DNA is TGTGCCAGCAGCGTAGGATTCGGCTGGACTAATGAGCAGTTCTTC. Its translation is CASSVGFGWTNEQFF.

The V and J genes are TRBV19 and TRBJ2-7; D is perhaps TRBD2 (5 bases). Germline CDR1 reads LNHDA; CDR2 reads SQIVND (reference sequence). Between the trimmed V and J ends, which lost 9 bases and 6 bases, there was a span of 21 bases. The CDR3 length is 14 residues. CDR3 coding DNA: TGTGCCAGCGGGGTAGCGTATTACGGAGTCGAGCAGTACTTC. Translating gives CASGVAYYGVEQYF.

This chain links TRBV7-2 with TRBJ2-1; TRBD2 might be the D (5 bases). Trimming left V 5 bases short and J 0 bases short, with 11 bases between. The CDR3 totals 15 residues. The germline CDR1 and CDR2 sequences are SGHTA and FQGNSA. This CDR3 reads CASSLAGSSYNEQFF. For the CDR3, the DNA is TGTGCCAGCAGCCTCGCGGGTAGCTCCTACAATGAGCAGTTCTTC.

This chain uses TRBV13 with TRBJ2-7; 14 bases map to TRBD2. V was clipped by 1 base and J by 4 bases; unmatched bases: 9. CDR3 length: 18 residues. The germline gives CDR1 PRHDT, CDR2 FYEKMQ (reference sequence). The CDR3 DNA is TGTGCCAGCAGCTTAGAGCGGGGGGGACTAGCGGGAGCGTACGAGCAGTACTTC. This encodes CASSLERGGLAGAYEQYF.